A single sample gave rise to the 32 T cell receptor beta chains below, sequenced in a study of blood T cell repertoires in COVID-19. The repertoire was sequenced with immunoSEQ multiplex PCR; TCRdb's copy has only in-frame clones and lacks some. The repertoire holds 120,000 to 150,000 clones, about 88% seen once, with 2.3% in the top ten. Sequenced input: peripheral blood. The receptors shown here come from a human donor in a cohort sampled during active COVID-19.

The rearrangement uses TRBV4-1 and TRBJ2-7; TRBD1 or TRBD2 may be the D gene (9 bases each). Germline CDR1 reads MGHRA; CDR2 reads YSYEKL. Trimming stripped 4 bases from V and 2 bases from J, with 27 bases between. This CDR3 spans 19 amino acids. CDR3: CASSPEWGQGQRGAYEQYF. CDR3 nucleotide sequence: TGCGCCAGCAGCCCCGAATGGGGACAGGGACAGCGGGGGGCCTACGAGCAGTACTTC.

The rearrangement joins TRBV7-2 to TRBJ2-5; D is perhaps TRBD1 (6 bases). V was shortened by 1 base and J by 5 bases, with 17 bases between the two germline ends. The CDR3 extends over 16 amino acids. CDR1 and CDR2 from the germline V gene are SGHTA and FQGNSA. The chain's CDR3 is CASSLVTVYQGETQYF. The CDR3 coding sequence is TGTGCCAGCAGCTTAGTCACCGTTTACCAGGGGGAGACCCAGTACTTC.

This chain joins TRBV2 and TRBJ1-1; D might be TRBD1 (5 bases). Trimming pared 6 bases from V and 1 base from J, leaving 15 bases between. The CDR3 extends over 15 amino acids. In germline, CDR1 is SNHLY, CDR2 FYNNEI. Here the CDR3 DNA reads TGTGCCAGCAGACGAACAGGTGCCACGAACACTGAAGCTTTCTTT. Protein sequence: CASRRTGATNTEAFF.

The gene calls are TRBV7-9 and TRBJ1-5; 7 bases are shared with TRBD1. Trimming took 5 bases from V and 6 from J; bases not matched to a gene: 4. In germline, CDR1 is SEHNR, CDR2 FQNEAQ (reference sequence). The CDR3 spans 13 residues. The CDR3 region is CASSTGTVQPQHF. For the CDR3, the DNA is TGTGCCAGCAGCACAGGGACAGTTCAGCCCCAGCATTTT.

The chain carries TRBV4-1 and TRBJ1-2, with D uncertain. This CDR3 spans 14 amino acids. Germline CDR1 and CDR2: MGHRA and YSYEKL. Trimming cost V 0 bases and J 4 bases, with 9 bases left between them. The CDR3 here is CASSQDSLTYGYTF. In DNA, the CDR3 is TGCGCCAGCAGCCAAGATAGCCTAACCTATGGCTACACCTTC.

The gene calls are TRBV19 and TRBJ2-1, with 7 bases identical to TRBD2. V shed 10 bases and J 9 bases; nucleotides not matched to a gene: 6. The CDR3 extends over 11 amino acids. CDR1 is LNHDA and CDR2 is SQIVND in the germline V gene (reference sequence). CDR3 bases: TGTGCCACCATTCGGGGGGTTGAGCAGTTCTTC. Residues: CATIRGVEQFF.

CDR3 sequence: CASSTGEGYEQYF. DNA for the CDR3: TGTGCCAGTAGTACAGGGGAGGGTTACGAGCAGTACTTC. The J gene is TRBJ2-7, the V gene TRBV19, with D tentatively TRBD2 (7 bases). Germline CDR1 and CDR2: LNHDA and SQIVND (reference sequence). V shed 4 bases and J shed 4 bases, with 11 bases lying between them. The CDR3 is 13 residues long.

The rearrangement uses TRBV14 and TRBJ1-1, with D possibly TRBD1 on 5 matching bases. The CDR3 sequence is 14 residues long. Trimming left V 4 bases short and J 4 bases short, with 13 bases between. CDR1 and CDR2 from the germline V gene are SGHDN and FVKESK. The CDR3 DNA is TGTGCCAGCAGCCCGCAGGGCCGAGGCACTGAAGCTTTCTTT. Amino acid sequence: CASSPQGRGTEAFF. The full variable domain, its missing parts supplied by reference TRBV14 and TRBJ1-1, is EAGVTQFPSHSVIEKGQTVTLRCDPISGHDNLYWYRRVMGKEIKFLLHFVKESKQDESGMPNNRFLAERTGGTYSTLKVQPAELEDSGVYFCASSPQGRGTEAFFGQGTRLTVV.

The rearrangement links TRBV6-2 or TRBV6-3 to TRBJ2-5, with D possibly being TRBD1 (6 bases). CDR3 length: 14 residues. V was cut by 6 bases and J by 5 bases, with 16 bases left in between. From germline, CDR1 is MNHEY and CDR2 SVGEGT. The CDR3 coding sequence is TGTGCCAGCAGCTCGGGACACGGATATGAGACCCAGTACTTC. Its translation is CASSSGHGYETQYF.

The chain employs TRBV7-6 and TRBJ2-3; D is perhaps TRBD1 (6 bases). Per the germline V gene, CDR1 is SGHVS and CDR2 is FNYEAQ. Trimming took 1 base from V and 4 from J, leaving 18 bases between them. The length of the CDR3 is 17 residues. The CDR3 DNA is TGTGCCAGCAGCTTAGTCGGGATGGGGGCTTTTTCAGATACGCAGTATTTT. The encoded protein is CASSLVGMGAFSDTQYF.

The genes are TRBV14 and TRBJ2-1, with TRBD2 identical over 9 bases. The CDR3 loop spans 17 amino acids. Germline trimming cut 4 bases from V and 10 bases from J; bases unmatched to any gene: 17. Germline values: CDR1 SGHDN, CDR2 FVKESK. The DNA for the CDR3 is TGTGCCAGCAGCCGAATCCTTAGCGGGGGAAAAAGCTGGGAGCAGTTCTTC. Translated, it gives CASSRILSGGKSWEQFF.

V is TRBV4-3 and J is TRBJ2-3; TRBD2 matches 10 bases. Germline CDR1 and CDR2: LGHNA and YSLEER. The CDR3 loop spans 18 amino acids. V lost 0 bases to trimming and J lost 5 bases; unmatched junction nucleotides: 11. The CDR3 here is CASSQDMGLAGVVDTQYF. In DNA, the CDR3 is TGCGCCAGCAGCCAAGATATGGGTCTAGCGGGAGTGGTAGATACGCAGTATTTT.

This chain joins TRBV4-1 and TRBJ1-2, with 7 bases that match TRBD1. The CDR3 runs 17 residues. The germline gives CDR1 MGHRA, CDR2 YSYEKL. Losses at the gene ends were 1 base for V and 1 base for J; bases not matched to a gene: 9. The DNA of the CDR3 is TGCGCCAGCAGCCAAGGACAGGGCGTTATCTATAACTATGGCTACACCTTC. It encodes CASSQGQGVIYNYGYTF.

With respect to this clone: Germline and junction disagree at one end, which may indicate a read error. This sequence joins TRBV7-7 and TRBJ2-7, with 8 bases aligning to TRBD1. CDR1 SSHAT and CDR2 FNYEAQ come from the germline V gene (reference sequence). The CDR3 is made up of 16 amino acids. CDR3 sequence reads: CASSPPGQGNSYEQYF. In nucleotides, the CDR3 is TGTGCTAGCAGCCCCCCAGGACAGGGAAACTCCTACGAGCAGTACTTC.

The chain carries TRBV18 and TRBJ2-2; D gene uncertain. The CDR3 covers 12 residues. From germline, CDR1 is KGHSH and CDR2 LQKENI. V dropped 3 bases and J dropped 7 bases, with 6 bases sitting between them. Here the CDR3 DNA reads TGTGCCAGCTCACCCCAGGTCGGGGAGCTGTTTTTT. Its translation is CASSPQVGELFF.

V and J are TRBV3-1 (or the pseudogene TRBV3-2) and TRBJ1-4; possibly TRBD1 for D (5 bases). The V end lost 0 bases, the J end lost 7 bases, and 15 bases lay between the germline ends. The CDR3 has 16 residues. Germline loops: CDR1 LGHDT, CDR2 YNNKEL (reference sequence). The CDR3 DNA sequence: TGTGCCAGCAGCCAAGATCTCCCTCACGGGGGTGAAAAACTGTTTTTT. Protein product: CASSQDLPHGGEKLFF.

The V and J genes are TRBV9 and TRBJ1-4; D gene ambiguous. The V and J ends lost 4 bases and 8 bases respectively, with 12 bases between them. This CDR3 contains 13 residues. The germline V gene encodes CDR1 SGDLS and CDR2 YYNGEE. The CDR3 region has the DNA TGTGCCAGCAGCCGGGTCCCGTGGGAAAAACTGTTTTTT. Amino acids: CASSRVPWEKLFF.

The V gene is TRBV6-4, the J gene TRBJ2-7, with 12 nucleotides matching TRBD2. Trimming at V came to 0 bases and at J to 3 bases, leaving 3 bases not matched to a gene. Germline values: CDR1 MRHNA, CDR2 SNTAGT. This CDR3 has 16 amino acids. The CDR3 spells CASSDSRTSGDYEQYF. CDR3 coding DNA: TGTGCCAGCAGTGACTCTCGGACTAGCGGGGACTACGAGCAGTACTTC.

This clone was detected once. The chain uses TRBV7-9 and TRBJ1-1; no reliable D call. V lost 3 bases, J lost 4 bases, and 6 bases lay in between. This CDR3 is built from 12 residues. Germline V gene data show CDR1 as SEHNR and CDR2 as FQNEAQ (reference sequence). The CDR3 spells CASSFSRTEAFF. CDR3 sequence (DNA): TGTGCCAGCAGCTTTTCTCGCACTGAAGCTTTCTTT.

This chain connects TRBV5-5 to TRBJ2-5, with 10 bases aligning to TRBD1. The trim removed 1 base at V and 5 bases at J, leaving 8 bases unmatched. The germline CDR1 and CDR2 sequences are SGHKS and YYEKEE (reference sequence). The CDR3 sequence is 16 residues long. CDR3 loop: CASSLIGGGQGETQYF. DNA of the CDR3: TGTGCCAGCAGCTTGATAGGGGGGGGACAGGGGGAGACCCAGTACTTC.

This clone has a single count. The chain combines TRBV7-3 with TRBJ1-1; 7 nucleotides line up with TRBD1. Germline CDR1 SGHTA, CDR2 FQGTGA. V was clipped by 5 bases and J by 3 bases; unmatched bases: 9. CDR3 length: 15 amino acids. The CDR3 region has the DNA TGTGCCAGCAGCCAATCGACAGGGTTGGACACTGAAGCTTTCTTT. Protein sequence: CASSQSTGLDTEAFF.

The chain joins TRBV4-1 to TRBJ1-1; D is perhaps TRBD1 (6 bases). Per the germline V gene, CDR1 is MGHRA and CDR2 is YSYEKL. Trimming shortened V by 6 bases and J by 4 bases, and 18 bases separated the two germline ends. The CDR3 sequence is 15 residues long. The CDR3 bases are TGCGCCAGCAGAGTGGAGTGGGGCAGGGGCACTGAAGCTTTCTTT. This translates into CASRVEWGRGTEAFF.

The chain couples TRBV6-5 to TRBJ2-3; the match to TRBD2 covers 12 bases. The germline V gene encodes CDR1 MNHEY and CDR2 SVGAGI. This CDR3 spans 15 amino acids. The V gene end was trimmed by 4 bases and the J gene end by 5 bases; junction bases not matched to a gene: 4. The CDR3 protein is CASSSSGRAVDTQYF. The CDR3 DNA follows: TGTGCCAGCAGTTCTAGCGGGAGGGCCGTAGATACGCAGTATTTT.

This clone came up a few times. The chain combines TRBV4-2 with TRBJ1-4, with 9 nucleotides matching TRBD1. Trimming at V came to 4 bases and at J to 6 bases, leaving 6 bases not matched to a gene. The CDR3 extends over 15 amino acids. Germline CDR1 is LGHNA and CDR2 is YNFKEQ. The CDR3 DNA follows: TGTGCCAGCAGCCTTGGACAGGGGATTGATGAAAAACTGTTTTTT. It is translated as CASSLGQGIDEKLFF.

The chain joins TRBV28 to TRBJ1-5, with no clear D. CDR1 is MDHEN, CDR2 SYDVKM, per germline. Trimming pared 5 bases from V and 3 bases from J, leaving 5 bases between. The CDR3 spans 12 residues. As DNA, the CDR3 is TGTGCCAGCAGTACTTCCAATCAGCCCCAGCATTTT. It is translated as CASSTSNQPQHF.

The rearrangement joins TRBV18 to TRBJ2-3; 9 bases match TRBD1. The junction had 9 bases not matched to a gene; V was cut back by 5 bases and J by 0 bases. CDR1 is KGHSH, CDR2 LQKENI, per germline. The CDR3 contains 17 residues. As DNA, the CDR3 is TGTGCCAGCTCAACCCTTGGACAGGGGTCAAGCACAGATACGCAGTATTTT. It specifies CASSTLGQGSSTDTQYF.

In DNA, the CDR3 is TGCGCCAGCAGCCCCAGGGTAAACTATGGCTACACCTTC. Translated, it gives CASSPRVNYGYTF. This chain uses TRBV4-1 with TRBJ1-2; possible D gene TRBD1, 5 bases. With 4 bases removed from V and 2 bases from J, the gap between germline ends came to 8 bases. Germline-derived CDR1 and CDR2 are MGHRA and YSYEKL. The CDR3 spans 13 residues.

V and J are TRBV19 and TRBJ1-6, with unresolved D. V gave up 0 bases and J gave up 6 bases, with 12 bases separating them. Germline V CDR1 and CDR2: LNHDA, SQIVND (reference sequence). CDR3 size: 16 residues. CDR3 coding DNA: TGTGCCAGTAGTATAGATATGGCTGGTACTAATTCACCCCTCCACTTT. Its translation: CASSIDMAGTNSPLHF.

The gene calls are TRBV2 and TRBJ1-5; 7 bases agree with TRBD1. Trimming removed 8 bases from V and 6 bases from J; junction bases left unmatched: 10. The CDR3 is 14 residues long. Germline V lookup: CDR1 SNHLY, CDR2 FYNNEI. CDR3 residues: CASALGGAGQPQHF. The CDR3 DNA reads TGTGCCAGCGCGTTAGGGGGCGCAGGTCAGCCCCAGCATTTT.

The rearrangement joins TRBV29-1 to TRBJ2-3; 10 bases fit TRBD2. This CDR3 comprises 14 residues. The trim removed 6 bases at V and 2 bases at J, leaving 5 bases unmatched. CDR1 is SQVTM and CDR2 is ANQGSEA in the germline V gene. Here the CDR3 reads CSVDSGRHTDTQYF. The CDR3 DNA is TGCAGCGTAGATAGCGGGAGGCACACAGATACGCAGTATTTT.

The rearrangement links TRBV28 to TRBJ1-4, with 9 nucleotides matching TRBD1. CDR1 MDHEN and CDR2 SYDVKM come from the germline V gene. The CDR3 extends over 16 amino acids. The junction had 6 bases not matched to a gene; V was cut back by 3 bases and J by 4 bases. The CDR3: CASSLDRGGGNEKLFF. The CDR3 DNA reads TGTGCCAGCAGTTTGGACAGGGGAGGAGGTAATGAAAAACTGTTTTTT.

The rearrangement joins TRBV19 to TRBJ1-1; 9 bases map to TRBD1. CDR3 length: 13 residues. V trimming: 7 bases; J trimming: 3 bases; junction bases outside the gene matches: 3. In germline, CDR1 is LNHDA, CDR2 SQIVND (reference sequence). The CDR3 is CASTTGGDTEAFF. In DNA, the CDR3 is TGTGCCAGTACGACAGGGGGGGACACTGAAGCTTTCTTT.